Shown below are 11 T cell receptor beta chains from a single sample sequenced in a study of T cells after somatic rescue of genetic block. Sequencing used immunoSEQ multiplex PCR; TCRdb keeps in-frame clones, though not all of them. Among roughly 51,000 clones listed, around 96% were seen once. The sample taken for sequencing was peripheral blood mononuclear cells (PBMCs). The receptors were gathered from a child younger than two.

The chain joins TRBV4-1 to TRBJ2-7, with 10 positions matching TRBD2. The V gene's germline CDR1 is MGHRA and CDR2 YSYEKL. V was pared by 8 bases and J by 7 bases, with 5 bases of the junction left unmatched. The CDR3 length is 12 residues. The CDR3 protein is CASSSGSGEQYF. The CDR3 region has the DNA TGCGCCAGCTCTAGCGGGAGCGGAGAGCAGTACTTC.

The V and J genes are TRBV5-8 and TRBJ2-1; D is unclear. Germline V gene lookup returns CDR1 SGHTS and CDR2 YDEGEE. V shed 5 bases and J shed 0 bases, with 3 bases lying between them. This CDR3 comprises 12 residues. In DNA, the CDR3 is TGTGCCAGCAGGGGCTCCTACAATGAGCAGTTCTTC. It yields the protein CASRGSYNEQFF.

The CDR3 loop reads CASSSGLAGVRNEQFF. CDR3 nucleotide sequence: TGTGCCAGCAGTTCAGGACTAGCGGGAGTTCGGAATGAGCAGTTCTTC. This chain uses TRBV6-5 with TRBJ2-1, with 13 positions matching TRBD2. The CDR3 loop spans 16 amino acids. Germline trimming cut 4 bases from V and 7 bases from J; bases unmatched to any gene: 7. Germline CDR1 is MNHEY and CDR2 is SVGAGI.

V usage is TRBV29-1 and J usage is TRBJ1-2; 10 nucleotides align to TRBD1. The CDR3 runs to 12 residues. Germline assignment: CDR1 SQVTM and CDR2 ANQGSEA. V lost 7 bases to trimming and J lost 8 bases; unmatched junction nucleotides: 7. The CDR3 sequence: CSAPDRGRGYTF. In nucleotides, the CDR3 is TGCAGCGCCCCTGACAGGGGGCGAGGCTACACCTTC.

The chain is built from TRBV19 and TRBJ1-2; 9 bases are a match to TRBD1. CDR1 and CDR2 from the germline V gene are LNHDA and SQIVND (reference sequence). Germline trimming cut 9 bases from V and 4 bases from J; bases unmatched to any gene: 3. The CDR3 runs 12 residues. In DNA form, the CDR3 reads TGTGCCAGCCAACAGGGGGCCTATGGCTACACCTTC. Translated: CASQQGAYGYTF.

V and J are TRBV10-3 and TRBJ2-7; D possibly matches TRBD1 or TRBD2 (5 bases each). The CDR3 consists of 12 residues. CDR1 and CDR2 (germline): ENHRY, SYGVKD. V lost 2 bases and J 4 bases, leaving 6 bases between the germline ends. CDR3 amino acids: CAISEEGYEQYF. Here the CDR3 DNA reads TGTGCCATCAGTGAGGAGGGGTACGAGCAGTACTTC.

The chain is built from TRBV6-6 and TRBJ2-7; D may be TRBD1 (6 bases). This CDR3 region has 14 residues. Germline values: CDR1 MNHNY, CDR2 SVGAGI (reference sequence). Trimming pared 1 base from V and 6 bases from J, leaving 13 bases between. The CDR3 loop is CASSYWAGEGEQYF. CDR3 nucleotide sequence: TGTGCCAGCAGTTACTGGGCAGGGGAAGGCGAGCAGTACTTC.

This chain joins TRBV4-2 and TRBJ2-2; 7 nucleotides line up with TRBD2. Trimming cost V 3 bases and J 5 bases; bases outside gene matches: 3. The CDR3 loop spans 14 amino acids. Looked up from germline, CDR1 is LGHNA and CDR2 is YNFKEQ. CDR3 sequence reads: CASSQSSGTGELFF. CDR3 DNA sequence: TGTGCCAGCAGCCAGAGTAGCGGGACCGGGGAGCTGTTTTTT.

The V and J genes are TRBV15 and TRBJ1-5, with 7 bases matching TRBD1. The trim removed 1 base at V and 6 bases at J, leaving 0 bases unmatched. The germline V gene encodes CDR1 LNHNV and CDR2 YYDKDF (reference sequence). CDR3 length equals 13 residues. CDR3 region: CATSRAGGQPQHF. CDR3 in DNA: TGTGCCACCAGCAGAGCAGGGGGTCAGCCCCAGCATTTT.

The V and J genes are TRBV4-2 and TRBJ2-3; 9 nucleotides align to TRBD2. CDR3 length: 17 residues. Germline CDR1 and CDR2: LGHNA and YNFKEQ. The ends lost 1 base at V and 0 bases at J; junction bases unmatched: 5. CDR3 loop: CASSQVSSGASTDTQYF. The CDR3 DNA sequence: TGTGCCAGCAGCCAAGTTTCTAGCGGGGCTAGCACAGATACGCAGTATTTT.

V gene TRBV19 combines with J gene TRBJ1-5; D call uncertain. Germline loops: CDR1 LNHDA, CDR2 SQIVND (reference sequence). V lost 3 bases and J lost 0, with 9 bases in between. The CDR3 is 15 residues long. CDR3 bases: TGTGCCAGTAGTATCCCCGGGTATAGCAATCAGCCCCAGCATTTT. Translated: CASSIPGYSNQPQHF. The full variable domain, its missing parts supplied by reference TRBV19 and TRBJ1-5, is DGGITQSPKYLFRKEGQNVTLSCEQNLNHDAMYWYRQDPGQGLRLIYYSQIVNDFQKGDIAEGYSVSREKKESFPLTVTSAQKNPTAFYLCASSIPGYSNQPQHFGDGTRLSIL.